The present T cell receptor (beta chain) was sequenced within a study of T cell changes during pregnancy in multiple sclerosis. Profiling relied on immunoSEQ multiplex PCR, and the TCRdb table lists in-frame clones only, not all of them. The table lists about 36,000 clones, around 91% of them singletons, with roughly 10% in the top ten. CDR3 length: 16 residues. Germline V gives CDR1 LGHNA, CDR2 YSLEER. With 0 bases removed from V and 5 bases from J, the gap between germline ends came to 14 bases. The chain employs TRBV4-3 and TRBJ1-5; D is perhaps TRBD1 (6 bases). The receptor's source is a female donor with multiple sclerosis, enrolled in a pregnancy study. Here the sequenced sample was CD8+ T cells from peripheral blood mononuclear cells, taken in the third trimester of pregnancy. This CDR3 is CASSQDLAGADQPQHF. As DNA, the CDR3 is TGCGCCAGCAGCCAAGATCTGGCAGGGGCGGATCAGCCCCAGCATTTT.